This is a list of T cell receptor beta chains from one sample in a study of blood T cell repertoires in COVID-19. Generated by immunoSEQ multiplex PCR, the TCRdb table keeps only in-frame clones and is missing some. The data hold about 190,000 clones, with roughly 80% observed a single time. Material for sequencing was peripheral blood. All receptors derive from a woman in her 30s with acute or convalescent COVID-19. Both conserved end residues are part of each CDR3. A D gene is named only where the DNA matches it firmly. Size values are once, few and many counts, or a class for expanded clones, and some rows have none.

CDR3aa: CASSSGSQPQHF
CDR3nt: TGTGCCAGCAGTTCGGGGTCGCAGCCCCAGCATTTT
abundance: NA
j_gene: TRBJ1-5
d_gene: NA
v_gene: TRBV28

CDR3aa: CASSLASGRRTGELFF
CDR3nt: TGTGCCAGCAGCTTAGCTAGCGGGAGACGAACCGGGGAGCTGTTTTTT
abundance: NA
j_gene: TRBJ2-2
d_gene: TRBD2
v_gene: TRBV7-9

CDR3aa: CASSPDSGAFF
CDR3nt: TGTGCCAGCAGTCCGGACAGTGGGGCTTTCTTT
abundance: NA
j_gene: TRBJ1-1
d_gene: NA
v_gene: TRBV12-3/TRBV12-4

CDR3aa: CASSREETQYF
CDR3nt: TGTGCCAGCAGCCGAGAAGAGACCCAGTACTTC
abundance: NA
j_gene: TRBJ2-5
d_gene: NA
v_gene: TRBV3-1/TRBV3-2

CDR3aa: CASSTYRGYYNEQFF
CDR3nt: TGTGCCAGCAGCACCTACAGGGGTTACTACAATGAGCAGTTCTTC
abundance: NA
j_gene: TRBJ2-1
d_gene: TRBD1
v_gene: TRBV11-2

CDR3aa: CASSPIPMAPAVENEQFF
CDR3nt: TGTGCCAGCAGCCCGATCCCCATGGCCCCTGCGGTAGAAAATGAGCAGTTCTTC
abundance: NA
j_gene: TRBJ2-1
d_gene: NA
v_gene: TRBV7-2

CDR3aa: CASSLTGTGTTNTEAFF
CDR3nt: TGTGCCAGCAGCTTGACCGGGACAGGGACGACGAACACTGAAGCTTTCTTT
abundance: few
j_gene: TRBJ1-1
d_gene: TRBD1
v_gene: TRBV5-5

CDR3aa: CASSQALNEQFF
CDR3nt: TGCGCCAGCAGCCAAGCTCTCAATGAGCAGTTCTTC
abundance: NA
j_gene: TRBJ2-1
d_gene: NA
v_gene: TRBV4-3

CDR3aa: CASSLRANYGYTF
CDR3nt: TGTGCCAGCAGTTTGAGGGCCAACTATGGCTACACCTTC
abundance: NA
j_gene: TRBJ1-2
d_gene: NA
v_gene: TRBV27

CDR3aa: CASSQDLLSNSPLHF
CDR3nt: TGTGCCAGCAGCCAAGATCTCCTTTCGAATTCACCCCTCCACTTT
abundance: NA
j_gene: TRBJ1-6
d_gene: NA
v_gene: TRBV4-2

CDR3aa: CASSYSSPTDTQYF
CDR3nt: TGTGCCAGCAGTTATAGTTCCCCCACAGATACGCAGTATTTT
abundance: NA
j_gene: TRBJ2-3
d_gene: NA
v_gene: TRBV28

CDR3aa: CASSQEIRDSNNEQFF
CDR3nt: TGTGCCAGCAGCCAAGAAATACGGGACAGTAACAATGAGCAGTTCTTC
abundance: NA
j_gene: TRBJ2-1
d_gene: TRBD1
v_gene: TRBV4-2

CDR3aa: CATYRTGLLNPEDTQYF
CDR3nt: TGCGCCACCTACCGAACGGGACTCCTAAACCCAGAGGATACGCAGTATTTT
abundance: NA
j_gene: TRBJ2-3
d_gene: NA
v_gene: TRBV23-1

CDR3aa: CASSLARGREQFF
CDR3nt: TGTGCCAGCAGTTTAGCGCGAGGCCGTGAGCAGTTCTTC
abundance: NA
j_gene: TRBJ2-1
d_gene: NA
v_gene: TRBV12-3/TRBV12-4

CDR3aa: CASSASVRGVGNTIYF
CDR3nt: TGTGCCAGCAGCGCCTCTGTAAGGGGCGTCGGAAACACCATATATTTT
abundance: NA
j_gene: TRBJ1-3
d_gene: NA
v_gene: TRBV9

CDR3aa: CASSFFTGELFF
CDR3nt: TGTGCCAGCAGTTTCTTCACCGGGGAGCTGTTTTTT
abundance: NA
j_gene: TRBJ2-2
d_gene: NA
v_gene: TRBV27

CDR3aa: CASSISRTGGVKLFF
CDR3nt: TGTGCCAGTAGTATTTCAAGGACAGGGGGCGTAAAACTGTTTTTT
abundance: NA
j_gene: TRBJ1-4
d_gene: TRBD1
v_gene: TRBV19

CDR3aa: CASGLKPQAGGSYNEQFF
CDR3nt: TGTGCTAGTGGTTTGAAGCCTCAAGCGGGAGGATCCTACAATGAGCAGTTCTTC
abundance: once
j_gene: TRBJ2-1
d_gene: TRBD2
v_gene: TRBV12-5

CDR3aa: CASSQGSGGISDMSTDTQYF
CDR3nt: TGCGCCAGCAGCCAAGGGAGCGGGGGGATATCTGATATGAGCACAGATACGCAGTATTTT
abundance: NA
j_gene: TRBJ2-3
d_gene: TRBD2
v_gene: TRBV4-3

CDR3aa: CASRGAPSYEQYF
CDR3nt: TGTGCCAGCAGAGGGGCCCCTTCCTACGAGCAGTACTTC
abundance: NA
j_gene: TRBJ2-7
d_gene: NA
v_gene: TRBV11-3

CDR3aa: CASSPRPPSGTAGELFF
CDR3nt: TGTGCCAGCAGCCCACGACCCCCTAGCGGCACCGCCGGGGAGCTGTTTTTT
abundance: once
j_gene: TRBJ2-2
d_gene: TRBD2
v_gene: TRBV7-2

CDR3aa: CATNSGSENEQFF
CDR3nt: TGTGCCACCAATAGCGGGAGTGAGAATGAGCAGTTCTTC
abundance: NA
j_gene: TRBJ2-1
d_gene: TRBD2
v_gene: TRBV15

CDR3aa: CASSIGLAPEQFF
CDR3nt: TGTGCCAGCAGCATAGGACTAGCCCCTGAGCAGTTCTTC
abundance: NA
j_gene: TRBJ2-1
d_gene: TRBD2
v_gene: TRBV5-4

CDR3aa: CASRPTRSRANYGYTF
CDR3nt: TGTGCCAGTAGACCAACCCGCTCCCGGGCTAACTATGGCTACACCTTC
abundance: NA
j_gene: TRBJ1-2
d_gene: NA
v_gene: TRBV19

CDR3aa: CASSPIPPGQGSSPLHF
CDR3nt: TGTGCCAGCTCACCAATTCCACCGGGACAGGGATCTTCACCCCTCCACTTT
abundance: NA
j_gene: TRBJ1-6
d_gene: TRBD1
v_gene: TRBV18

CDR3aa: CASSTGYTEAFF
CDR3nt: TGTGCCAGCAGTACAGGGTACACTGAAGCTTTCTTT
abundance: NA
j_gene: TRBJ1-1
d_gene: NA
v_gene: TRBV27

CDR3aa: CASSPEGELNYGYTF
CDR3nt: TGTGCCAGCTCACCAGAAGGGGAACTTAACTATGGCTACACCTTC
abundance: once
j_gene: TRBJ1-2
d_gene: NA
v_gene: TRBV18

CDR3aa: CASSQLAGSYNEQFF
CDR3nt: TGTGCCAGCAGTCAGCTAGCGGGCTCCTACAATGAGCAGTTCTTC
abundance: once
j_gene: TRBJ2-1
d_gene: TRBD2
v_gene: TRBV6-5

CDR3aa: CASSLGTSNWGEQFF
CDR3nt: TGTGCCAGCAGCTTAGGAACTAGTAATTGGGGTGAGCAGTTCTTC
abundance: NA
j_gene: TRBJ2-1
d_gene: NA
v_gene: TRBV7-8

CDR3aa: CASSRLAGGYEQYF
CDR3nt: TGTGCCAGCTCCAGACTAGCGGGAGGCTACGAGCAGTACTTC
abundance: NA
j_gene: TRBJ2-7
d_gene: TRBD2
v_gene: TRBV27

CDR3aa: CSASLVGTSTYEQYF
CDR3nt: TGCAGCGCTTCCCTCGTAGGGACTTCGACTTACGAGCAGTACTTC
abundance: NA
j_gene: TRBJ2-7
d_gene: NA
v_gene: TRBV29-1

CDR3aa: CATSRDIGRGIYF
CDR3nt: TGTGCCACCAGCAGAGATATTGGTCGAGGCATATATTTT
abundance: NA
j_gene: TRBJ1-3
d_gene: NA
v_gene: TRBV15

CDR3aa: CASSLGFFARQETQYF
CDR3nt: TGCGCCAGCAGCTTGGGGTTCTTCGCCAGGCAAGAGACCCAGTACTTC
abundance: NA
j_gene: TRBJ2-5
d_gene: NA
v_gene: TRBV5-1

CDR3aa: CASTGGLFNNSPLHF
CDR3nt: TGTGCCAGCACCGGGGGACTGTTTAATAATTCACCCCTCCACTTT
abundance: few
j_gene: TRBJ1-6
d_gene: NA
v_gene: TRBV6-5

CDR3aa: CASSQAAGYLDDEQFF
CDR3nt: TGCGCCAGCAGCCAAGCCGCAGGGTACCTTGACGATGAGCAGTTCTTC
abundance: NA
j_gene: TRBJ2-1
d_gene: NA
v_gene: TRBV4-1